A single TCR beta chain is shown here with its context. Its antigen is still unknown. This entry comes from a study of graft-versus-host responses after intestinal transplantation. Study in general: In this cohort, recipients had multivisceral, liver-intestinal, or isolated intestinal transplants. For about three years after anti-thymocyte globulin induction, all recipients took tacrolimus and steroids.

Study-level results: Graft-versus-host to host-versus-graft clonal ratios in allografts were high in patients with graft-donor T cell macrochimerism. Recipient bone marrow held GvH clones, some seen earlier in ileum or blood.

Some clones are missing from TCRdb's copy, which holds only in-frame ones; the method was immunoSEQ multiplex PCR. Counted here are some 130,000 clones, 85% to 95% occurring once; the ten biggest clones make up 3% to 3.5%. The CDR3 extends over 16 amino acids. The ends were cut back, 1 base at V and 2 bases at J, with 15 bases in the middle. Germline loops: CDR1 MDHEN, CDR2 SYDVKM. The sequence derives from a human donor who received an intestinal transplant. J is TRBJ2-7 and V is TRBV28; tentative D call: TRBD1 (5 bases). The specimen comprised unstimulated CD8+ T cells sorted from spleen or lymph node cells, sampled before intestinal transplant. The CDR3 nucleotides read TGTGCCAGCAGTTTATCTTTAGGGGCCAGGGCCTACGAGCAGTACTTC. Translated, it gives CASSLSLGARAYEQYF. The full variable domain, in which reference TRBV28 and TRBJ2-7 provide the parts outside the CDR3, is DVKVTQSSRYLVKRTGEKVFLECVQDMDHENMFWYRQDPGLGLRLIYFSYDVKMKEKGDIPEGYSVSREKKERFSLILESASTNQTSMYLCASSLSLGARAYEQYFGPGTRLTVT.